These T cell receptor beta chains were read from a single sample in a study of regulatory T cells in long-lasting Graves disease. TCRdb redid the calling of the multiplex PCR reads with MiXCR, one entry per CDR3 protein. Of roughly 530,000 distinct CDR3 sequences in the sample, about 16% were seen once. The same data also contributed to another study, on T cells in Graves' hyperthyroidism and ophthalmopathy.

The material sequenced was peripheral blood mononuclear cells (PBMCs), taken at new diagnosis, from a patient treated with antithyroid drugs. These receptors were obtained from a woman aged 35-65 years with Graves disease. Both conserved end residues are trimmed from each CDR3. The D gene is left open where the match is weak.

CDR3 protein: ASGQGPAGTQY
D gene: NA
V gene: TRBV2
J gene: TRBJ2-3

CDR3 protein: ASSRDRYNQPQH
D gene: NA
V gene: TRBV7-2
J gene: TRBJ1-5

CDR3 protein: ASSETTFQRNSPLH
D gene: NA
V gene: TRBV6-2/TRBV6-3
J gene: TRBJ1-6

CDR3 protein: ASSLAGDYSNQPQH
D gene: NA
V gene: TRBV11-3
J gene: TRBJ1-5

CDR3 protein: ASSPPTGQGVTGELF
D gene: TRBD1
V gene: TRBV18
J gene: TRBJ2-2

CDR3 protein: ATSRGGGGGYT
D gene: NA
V gene: TRBV15
J gene: TRBJ1-2

CDR3 protein: ASSRGQGVPYEQY
D gene: TRBD1
V gene: TRBV4-1
J gene: TRBJ2-7

CDR3 protein: ASSLTDFYNSPLH
D gene: NA
V gene: TRBV11-1
J gene: TRBJ1-6

CDR3 protein: ASSLSGTTKTKPQH
D gene: NA
V gene: TRBV28
J gene: TRBJ1-5

CDR3 protein: AGRVTGVETQY
D gene: TRBD1
V gene: TRBV6-1
J gene: TRBJ2-5

CDR3 protein: ASSWRRRNSNSGNTIY
D gene: NA
V gene: TRBV28
J gene: TRBJ1-3

CDR3 protein: ASSQEGGGSQPQH
D gene: NA
V gene: TRBV4-1
J gene: TRBJ1-5

CDR3 protein: ASSPPYRQGPFYEQY
D gene: NA
V gene: TRBV7-2
J gene: TRBJ2-7

CDR3 protein: ASIPPGSKTQY
D gene: NA
V gene: TRBV5-1
J gene: TRBJ2-5

CDR3 protein: ASREEGGDQPQH
D gene: NA
V gene: TRBV7-8
J gene: TRBJ1-5

CDR3 protein: ASSYSRGLSDTQY
D gene: NA
V gene: TRBV6-2/TRBV6-3
J gene: TRBJ2-3

CDR3 protein: ASQSGGNEQF
D gene: TRBD2
V gene: TRBV7-9
J gene: TRBJ2-1

CDR3 protein: ASSQDERARDGYT
D gene: NA
V gene: TRBV4-1
J gene: TRBJ1-2

CDR3 protein: ASSQVRGAGELF
D gene: TRBD2
V gene: TRBV3-1
J gene: TRBJ2-2

CDR3 protein: AIRSDRGTYGQY
D gene: TRBD1
V gene: TRBV10-3
J gene: TRBJ2-7

CDR3 protein: ASSLASRGDEQF
D gene: NA
V gene: TRBV27
J gene: TRBJ2-1

CDR3 protein: ASSLIVGGESEQY
D gene: NA
V gene: TRBV12-3/TRBV12-4
J gene: TRBJ2-7

CDR3 protein: ATSSERYTGELF
D gene: NA
V gene: TRBV15
J gene: TRBJ2-2

CDR3 protein: SARDANTGELF
D gene: NA
V gene: TRBV20-1
J gene: TRBJ2-2

CDR3 protein: ASSVETGVGYT
D gene: TRBD1
V gene: TRBV6-1
J gene: TRBJ1-2

CDR3 protein: ASANPIWDSPLH
D gene: NA
V gene: TRBV12-5
J gene: TRBJ1-6

CDR3 protein: ASSQVDRGLGSDEQF
D gene: TRBD1
V gene: TRBV3-1
J gene: TRBJ2-1

CDR3 protein: ASTQQGGYT
D gene: NA
V gene: TRBV7-2
J gene: TRBJ1-2

CDR3 protein: ASRRGQSPEKLF
D gene: TRBD1
V gene: TRBV25-1
J gene: TRBJ1-4

CDR3 protein: SARLAPGTGWQETQY
D gene: TRBD1
V gene: TRBV20-1
J gene: TRBJ2-5

CDR3 protein: ASSQGGTPLAGDEQF
D gene: TRBD2
V gene: TRBV4-2
J gene: TRBJ2-1

CDR3 protein: ASSLRRSGNTIY
D gene: NA
V gene: TRBV12-3/TRBV12-4
J gene: TRBJ1-3

CDR3 protein: ASSLERDGGAETQY
D gene: TRBD2
V gene: TRBV13
J gene: TRBJ2-5

CDR3 protein: ASKRPGGSHEQF
D gene: NA
V gene: TRBV19
J gene: TRBJ2-1

CDR3 protein: ASGLWDTQY
D gene: NA
V gene: TRBV12-5
J gene: TRBJ2-3

CDR3 protein: ASSQMPAGGPTYNEQF
D gene: TRBD2
V gene: TRBV3-1
J gene: TRBJ2-1

CDR3 protein: ASSFSGQVYEQY
D gene: NA
V gene: TRBV11-2
J gene: TRBJ2-7